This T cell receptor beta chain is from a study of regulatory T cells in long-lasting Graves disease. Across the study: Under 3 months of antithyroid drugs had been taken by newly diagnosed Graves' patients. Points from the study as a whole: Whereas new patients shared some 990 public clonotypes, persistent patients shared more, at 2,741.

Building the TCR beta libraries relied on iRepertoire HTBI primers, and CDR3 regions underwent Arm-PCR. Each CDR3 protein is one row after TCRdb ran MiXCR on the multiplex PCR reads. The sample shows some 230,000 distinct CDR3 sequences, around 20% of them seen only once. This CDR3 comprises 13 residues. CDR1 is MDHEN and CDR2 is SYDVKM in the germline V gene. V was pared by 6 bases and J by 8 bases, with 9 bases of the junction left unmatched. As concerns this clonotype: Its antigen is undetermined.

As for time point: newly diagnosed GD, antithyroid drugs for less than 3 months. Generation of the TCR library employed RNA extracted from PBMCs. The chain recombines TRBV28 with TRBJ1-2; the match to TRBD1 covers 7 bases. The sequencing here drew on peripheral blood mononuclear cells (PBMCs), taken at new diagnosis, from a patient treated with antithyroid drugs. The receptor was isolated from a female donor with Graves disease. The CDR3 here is CASRPTGTEGYTF. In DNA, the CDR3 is TGTGCCAGCAGGCCGACAGGGACGGAGGGCTACACCTTC.